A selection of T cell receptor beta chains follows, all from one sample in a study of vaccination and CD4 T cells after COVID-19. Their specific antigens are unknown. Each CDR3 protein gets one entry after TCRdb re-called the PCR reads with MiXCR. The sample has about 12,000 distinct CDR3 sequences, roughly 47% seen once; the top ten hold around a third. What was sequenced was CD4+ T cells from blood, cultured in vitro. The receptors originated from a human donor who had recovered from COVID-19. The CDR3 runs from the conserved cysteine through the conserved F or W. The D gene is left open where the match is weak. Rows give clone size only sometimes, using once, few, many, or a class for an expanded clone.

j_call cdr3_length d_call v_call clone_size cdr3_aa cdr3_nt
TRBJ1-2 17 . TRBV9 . CASSAGGVRRGAYGYTF TGTGCCAGCAGCGCTGGGGGGGTTCGTAGGGGCGCCTATGGCTACACCTTC
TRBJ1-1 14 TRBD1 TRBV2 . CASSATGGNTEAFF TGTGCCAGCAGTGCGACAGGGGGGAACACTGAAGCTTTCTTT
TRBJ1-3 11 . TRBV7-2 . CASSLRNTIYF TGTGCCAGCAGCTTAAGGAACACCATATATTTT
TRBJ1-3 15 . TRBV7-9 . CASSLEGYSGNTIYF TGTGCCAGCAGCTTAGAAGGTTACTCTGGAAACACCATATATTTT
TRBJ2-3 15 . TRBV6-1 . CASRGGAASADTQYF TGTGCCAGCAGGGGGGGGGCCGCTTCTGCAGATACGCAGTATTTT
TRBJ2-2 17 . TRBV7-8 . CASSPVLRGVNTGELFF TGTGCCAGCAGCCCCGTTCTCAGGGGAGTCAACACCGGGGAGCTGTTTTTT
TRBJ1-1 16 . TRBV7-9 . CASRATGLRKNTEAFF TGTGCCAGCAGGGCAACAGGGTTACGAAAGAACACTGAAGCTTTCTTT
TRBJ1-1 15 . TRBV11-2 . CASSSLRQGYTEAFF TGTGCCAGCAGCTCCCTTCGACAAGGGTACACTGAAGCTTTCTTT
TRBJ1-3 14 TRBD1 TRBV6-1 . CASSGRQGGNTIYF TGTGCCAGCAGTGGACGACAGGGGGGAAACACCATATATTTT
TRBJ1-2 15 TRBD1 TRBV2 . CASSTQGQGLGGYTF TGTGCCAGCAGTACCCAAGGACAGGGGTTGGGTGGCTACACCTTC
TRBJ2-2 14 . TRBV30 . CAWTMGHNTGELFF TGTGCCTGGACGATGGGACACAACACCGGGGAGCTGTTTTTT
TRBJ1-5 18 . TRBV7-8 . CTSSWDPIGTGNNQPQHF TGTACCAGCAGCTGGGATCCCATAGGGACGGGGAACAATCAGCCCCAGCATTTT
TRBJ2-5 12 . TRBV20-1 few CSAAQGQETQYF TGCAGTGCCGCACAGGGACAAGAGACCCAGTACTTC
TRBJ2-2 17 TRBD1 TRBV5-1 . CASSSPGQAMERGELFF TGCGCCAGCAGCTCTCCGGGACAGGCAATGGAAAGAGGGGAGCTGTTTTTT
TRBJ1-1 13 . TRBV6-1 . CASSPTDPGRAFF TGTGCCAGCAGTCCGACAGACCCAGGGCGGGCTTTCTTT
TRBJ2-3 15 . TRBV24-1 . CATSETRQGTDTQYF TGTGCCACCAGTGAAACCCGACAGGGCACAGATACGCAGTATTTT
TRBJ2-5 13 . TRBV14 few CASSHPNRETQYF TGTGCCAGCAGCCACCCCAACAGGGAGACCCAGTACTTC
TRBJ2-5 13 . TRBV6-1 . CASSGGAWETQYF TGTGCCAGCAGTGGGGGCGCCTGGGAGACCCAGTACTTC
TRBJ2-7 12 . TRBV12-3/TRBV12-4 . CASSQQGYEQYF TGTGCCAGCAGCCAACAGGGCTACGAGCAGTACTTC